These T cell receptor beta chains were read from a single sample in a study of early T cells in non-severe SARS-CoV-2 infection. TCRdb re-called the 5' RACE reads with MiXCR, one entry per CDR3 protein. The repertoire includes roughly 120,000 distinct CDR3 sequences, around 14% of them detected once, and 21% sits in the top ten. The sequenced sample consisted of whole blood. Every receptor here comes from an adult who was a healthcare worker with PCR-confirmed SARS-CoV-2 infection or an uninfected control (not recorded which). CDR3s include the opening cysteine and the closing phenylalanine or tryptophan. D genes are given only for firm matches. Expanded clones are given a class, and other clones once, few, many or no size at all.

v_call,cdr3_length,d_call,clone_size,j_call,cdr3_aa,cdr3_nt
TRBV4-1,14,NA,few,TRBJ1-1,CASSQEALNTEAFF,TGCGCCAGCAGCCAAGAGGCTCTGAACACTGAAGCTTTCTTT
TRBV7-3,13,NA,many,TRBJ2-2,CASSLTGTGELFF,TGTGCCAGCAGCTTAACGGGCACCGGGGAGCTGTTTTTT
TRBV6-1,14,NA,NA,TRBJ2-2,CASSGRIRAGELFF,TGTGCCAGCAGCGGAAGGATCAGAGCCGGGGAGCTGTTTTTT
TRBV6-5,12,TRBD1,NA,TRBJ2-2,CASSRDSGELFF,TGTGCCAGCAGTCGGGACAGCGGGGAGCTGTTTTTT
TRBV2,13,NA,few,TRBJ2-3,CASSEWGTDTQYF,TGTGCCAGCAGTGAATGGGGCACAGATACGCAGTATTTT
TRBV29-1,13,NA,few,TRBJ2-1,CSARDANDNEQFF,TGCAGCGCCCGGGACGCTAACGACAATGAGCAGTTCTTC
TRBV7-9,11,NA,few,TRBJ2-2,CASRGPGELFF,TGTGCCAGCAGGGGTCCCGGGGAGCTGTTTTTT
TRBV4-1,14,NA,few,TRBJ1-3,CASSQVLPSNTIYF,TGCGCCAGCAGCCAAGTATTGCCCTCGAACACCATATATTTT
TRBV11-2,17,NA,few,TRBJ2-1,CASSLVYQVFSYNEQFF,TGTGCCAGCAGCTTAGTGTACCAGGTCTTCTCCTACAATGAGCAGTTCTTC
TRBV6-2/TRBV6-3,14,NA,NA,TRBJ2-3,CASRRAAGTDTQYF,TGTGCCAGCAGGAGGGCCGCCGGCACAGATACGCAGTATTTT
TRBV12-5,14,NA,few,TRBJ1-2,CASAGLQGNYGYTF,TGTGCTAGTGCCGGGCTACAGGGAAACTATGGCTACACCTTC
TRBV4-1,13,NA,many,TRBJ2-7,CASSQDRGNEQYF,TGCGCCAGCAGCCAAGATAGGGGGAACGAGCAGTACTTC
TRBV29-1,12,NA,few,TRBJ2-7,CSVETAPYEQYF,TGCAGCGTTGAAACAGCTCCCTACGAGCAGTACTTC
TRBV5-5,14,NA,many,TRBJ1-5,CASSLDWTNQPQHF,TGTGCCAGCAGCTTGGACTGGACTAATCAGCCCCAGCATTTT
TRBV5-1,17,TRBD1,many,TRBJ2-6,CASSRGQPGSGANVLTF,TGCGCCAGCAGCAGGGGACAGCCAGGCTCTGGGGCCAACGTCCTGACTTTC
TRBV9,14,TRBD2,NA,TRBJ2-3,CASSVTSGGDTQYF,TGTGCCAGCAGCGTTACTAGCGGGGGAGATACGCAGTATTTT
TRBV7-3,13,NA,few,TRBJ1-1,CASSSREGGEAFF,TGTGCCAGCAGCTCCAGAGAGGGAGGGGAAGCTTTCTTT
TRBV11-2,15,NA,NA,TRBJ2-7,CASSFGSPPIREQYF,TGTGCCAGCAGCTTCGGCTCCCCGCCGATACGGGAGCAGTACTTC
TRBV7-9,16,TRBD1,NA,TRBJ1-1,CASSSLQDRGGSEAFF,TGTGCCAGCAGCTCGCTTCAGGACAGGGGCGGTTCAGAAGCTTTCTTT
TRBV7-9,14,TRBD1,NA,TRBJ1-4,CASSRTGGNEKLFF,TGTGCCAGCAGCCGAACAGGGGGCAATGAAAAACTGTTTTTT
TRBV5-1,13,NA,few,TRBJ2-3,CASSSTTSDTQYF,TGCGCCAGCAGCTCTACCACCTCGGATACGCAGTATTTT
TRBV29-1,11,NA,NA,TRBJ1-1,CSVGYDTEAFF,TGCAGCGTTGGATATGACACTGAAGCTTTCTTT
TRBV18,13,TRBD1,NA,TRBJ2-7,CASSLGTDYEQYF,TGTGCCAGCTCACTTGGGACAGATTACGAGCAGTACTTC
TRBV20-1,16,NA,few,TRBJ2-7,CSARVLRGGQSYEQYF,TGCAGTGCTAGAGTCCTTAGGGGGGGCCAGAGCTACGAGCAGTACTTC
TRBV19,12,NA,NA,TRBJ1-1,CASKGQNTEAFF,TGTGCCAGTAAAGGGCAGAACACTGAAGCTTTCTTT
TRBV20-1,17,TRBD2,few,TRBJ2-2,CSARPLTSVANTGELFF,TGCAGTGCTAGACCTCTGACTAGCGTCGCGAACACCGGGGAGCTGTTTTTT
TRBV11-2,12,NA,NA,TRBJ2-3,CASSILTDTQYF,TGTGCCAGCAGCATCCTCACAGATACGCAGTATTTT
TRBV27,13,NA,few,TRBJ2-7,CASSSQAGIEQYF,TGTGCCAGCAGTTCGCAGGCCGGAATCGAGCAGTACTTC
TRBV6-5,16,TRBD1,few,TRBJ1-2,CASRAPSGTGNYGYTF,TGTGCCAGCAGGGCCCCCTCCGGGACAGGGAACTATGGCTACACCTTC
TRBV7-6,14,NA,few,TRBJ2-3,CASSLEGNTDTQYF,TGTGCCAGCAGCTTAGAGGGGAACACAGATACGCAGTATTTT
TRBV4-1,16,TRBD2,few,TRBJ2-5,CASSSYHSGVGETQYF,TGCGCCAGCAGTTCCTACCATAGCGGGGTCGGGGAGACCCAGTACTTC
TRBV7-9,13,NA,many,TRBJ1-1,CASSLAENTEAFF,TGTGCCAGCAGCTTGGCGGAGAACACTGAAGCTTTCTTT
TRBV7-9,15,NA,once,TRBJ2-7,CASSPLGRDEYEQYF,TGTGCCAGCAGCCCCCTCGGCAGGGACGAGTACGAGCAGTACTTC
TRBV20-1,17,TRBD2,few,TRBJ2-5,CSASEKWSGGALETQYF,TGCAGTGCTAGCGAGAAATGGAGCGGGGGGGCTTTGGAGACCCAGTACTTC
TRBV5-1,16,NA,NA,TRBJ1-5,CASSLGPTGSNQPQHF,TGCGCCAGCAGCCTGGGACCGACAGGCAGCAATCAGCCCCAGCATTTT
TRBV3-1,15,NA,few,TRBJ2-7,CASSQGVLRLGEQYF,TGTGCCAGCAGCCAAGGGGTCCTTAGGTTGGGCGAGCAGTACTTC
TRBV20-1,12,NA,NA,TRBJ2-1,CSASRSYNEQFF,TGCAGTGCTAGTCGGTCCTACAATGAGCAGTTCTTC
TRBV5-1,15,NA,many,TRBJ2-2,CASSLSGSGTGELFF,TGCGCCAGCAGCTTATCGGGGTCGGGGACCGGGGAGCTGTTTTTT
TRBV2,15,TRBD2,many,TRBJ2-5,CASTRGTSGQETQYF,TGTGCCAGCACCCGCGGGACTAGCGGCCAAGAGACCCAGTACTTC
TRBV19,17,TRBD2,many,TRBJ2-2,CASSPRRGLALTGELFF,TGTGCCAGTAGCCCCCGGAGGGGACTAGCGCTCACCGGGGAGCTGTTTTTT
TRBV30,13,NA,NA,TRBJ1-3,CAWGVQSGNTIYF,TGTGCCTGGGGGGTCCAGTCTGGAAACACCATATATTTT
TRBV29-1,12,NA,NA,TRBJ2-5,CSVRTEGGTQYF,TGCAGCGTTAGGACTGAAGGAGGGACCCAGTACTTC
TRBV5-1,14,TRBD1,NA,TRBJ2-2,CASRQTGGTGELFF,TGCGCCAGCAGACAAACAGGGGGCACCGGGGAGCTGTTTTTT
TRBV4-2,16,NA,NA,TRBJ2-7,CASSQDGDPSPYEQYF,TGTGCCAGCAGCCAAGATGGAGACCCAAGTCCCTACGAGCAGTACTTC
TRBV7-9,13,TRBD1,few,TRBJ1-1,CASSFGTDPKAFF,TGTGCCAGCAGCTTTGGGACAGACCCAAAAGCTTTCTTT
TRBV2,14,NA,few,TRBJ2-5,CASSGDKRQETQYF,TGTGCCAGCAGTGGGGACAAGCGGCAAGAGACCCAGTACTTC
TRBV2,16,TRBD2,NA,TRBJ2-1,CASDVGGGALHNEQFF,TGTGCCAGCGACGTGGGCGGGGGGGCCTTACACAATGAGCAGTTCTTC
TRBV20-1,14,NA,NA,TRBJ2-3,CSAPGAPLQATQYF,TGCAGTGCTCCCGGGGCCCCTCTCCAGGCGACGCAGTATTTT
TRBV12-3/TRBV12-4,15,NA,few,TRBJ1-1,CASSYPGWPNTEAFF,TGTGCCAGCAGTTACCCCGGGTGGCCGAACACTGAAGCTTTCTTT
TRBV20-1,13,NA,few,TRBJ1-6,CSAQSSYNSPLHF,TGCAGTGCTCAGAGCTCCTATAATTCACCCCTCCACTTT
TRBV19,13,NA,few,TRBJ2-7,CASSIRDKYEQYF,TGTGCCAGTAGTATCCGGGACAAATACGAGCAGTACTTC
TRBV18,13,NA,NA,TRBJ1-2,CASSVRGGYGYTF,TGTGCCAGCTCAGTCCGTGGAGGCTATGGCTACACCTTC
TRBV18,15,NA,NA,TRBJ1-1,CASSPRSAVNTEAFF,TGTGCCAGCTCCCCCCGGAGCGCCGTGAACACTGAAGCTTTCTTT
TRBV7-2,13,NA,many,TRBJ1-2,CASSFGRNYGYTF,TGTGCCAGCAGCTTCGGCCGTAACTATGGCTACACCTTC
TRBV11-2,13,NA,many,TRBJ1-1,CASSPGPYTEAFF,TGTGCCAGCAGCCCCGGGCCCTACACTGAAGCTTTCTTT
TRBV5-1,13,TRBD1,NA,TRBJ1-1,CASRRQGDTEAFF,TGCGCCAGCAGGAGACAGGGAGACACTGAAGCTTTCTTT
TRBV7-6,14,NA,NA,TRBJ2-2,CASSAGLVTGELFF,TGTGCCAGCAGCGCCGGACTCGTCACCGGGGAGCTGTTTTTT
TRBV10-3,11,NA,NA,TRBJ1-4,CAISEGEKLFF,TGTGCCATCAGTGAAGGTGAAAAACTGTTTTTT
TRBV28,16,NA,few,TRBJ2-3,CASNFIGGTGTDTQYF,TGTGCCAGCAACTTCATAGGGGGGACAGGCACAGATACGCAGTATTTT
TRBV12-3/TRBV12-4,13,NA,NA,TRBJ2-5,CASRATGQETQYF,TGTGCCAGCAGGGCGACTGGACAAGAGACCCAGTACTTC